The source of this T cell receptor (beta chain) is a study of CD8 T cells in ankylosing spondylitis. Concerning this clonotype itself: Its target is unknown.

A quantitative 5'-RACE method, one with molecular barcodes, was used to make TCR beta libraries. One entry per CDR3 protein, called by TCRdb with MiXCR from the 5' RACE reads. Of around 130,000 distinct CDR3 sequences in the sample, 17% were seen once. General study findings and limits: Disease-linked clones were CD8+ and relatively rare in peripheral blood. Matched ankylosing spondylitis synovial fluid reportedly showed significant enrichment of disease-linked clones. One TCR beta motif, made up of roughly 8 highly homologous variants, appeared characteristic of ankylosing spondylitis blood.

The sequence was collected from a male donor with ankylosing spondylitis. Sequenced: blood, either unsorted or a sorted T cell fraction (not recorded which).

The CDR3 DNA is TGCAGTGCTAGAGTCCGCGACAGCAATCAGCCCCAGCATTTT. Protein: CSARVRDSNQPQHF. The chain couples TRBV20-1 to TRBJ1-5, with unresolved D. This CDR3 comprises 14 residues. Germline loops: CDR1 DFQATT, CDR2 SNEGSKA (reference sequence). Trimming removed 1 base at V and 1 base at J, with 8 bases between.